The T cell receptor (beta chain) under discussion was sequenced for a study of vaccination and CD4 T cells after COVID-19. For the study at large: Median time from COVID diagnosis to post-COVID sampling was over 80 days (35 to 161). For control cultures, the treatment was a CEFX pool, an HIV-1 Nef pool, or no peptide.

V lost 6 bases to trimming and J lost 0 bases, with 12 bases between them. CDR1 and CDR2 (germline): DFQATT, SNEGSKA (reference sequence). The CDR3 contains 14 residues. With the Oncomine TCR Beta short-read assay, DNA from cultured CD4+ T cells was sequenced. TCRdb fed the PCR reads into MiXCR, producing one record per CDR3 protein. The repertoire consists of 9,000 to 13,000 distinct CDR3 sequences, with about 25% occurring once and the leading ten covering approximately 25%. This clonotype has a handful of counts. What it recognizes is unknown. Treatment in this sample: approximately 9-day PBMC culture with coronavirus spike peptide pools or control peptides (ViraFEST assay). T cells were expanded with peptide pools, and expanded clonotypes were identified by TCR sequencing.

The material sequenced was CD4+ T cells from blood, cultured in vitro, taken after SARS-CoV-2 vaccination. The genes are TRBV20-1 and TRBJ1-5, with TRBD1 as a possible D gene (5 bases). The source of this sequence is a human donor who had recovered from COVID-19. The CDR3 region is CSARQSYSNQPQHF. The DNA for the CDR3 is TGCAGTGCGAGACAGTCCTATAGCAATCAGCCCCAGCATTTT.